These T cell receptor beta chains were read from a single sample in a study of CD4+ T cells in melanoma. The data were produced by immunoSEQ multiplex PCR, yet TCRdb's version contains in-frame clones alone and is incomplete. The table includes 13,000 or so clones, approximately 73% detected once. The sequenced sample consisted of cells from a culture (not recorded whether cultured in vitro). Source of these receptors: a human donor with melanoma. Each CDR3 is given with its conserved first and last residue. D genes are given only for firm matches. Only some rows state a clone size, as once, few, many or a class for expanded clones.

V gene,D gene,clone size,J gene,CDR3 protein,CDR3 DNA
TRBV28,.,.,TRBJ2-7,CASSGNWGRYEQYF,TGTGCCAGCAGTGGAAACTGGGGGCGCTACGAGCAGTACTTC
TRBV19,.,.,TRBJ1-5,CASSRQPENQPQHF,TGTGCCAGTAGTAGACAGCCCGAAAATCAGCCCCAGCATTTT
TRBV7-9,.,.,TRBJ1-2,CASSGETGYGYTF,TGTGCCAGCAGCGGAGAGACAGGATATGGCTACACCTTC
TRBV19,.,.,TRBJ2-5,CASSIWGEETQYF,TGTGCCAGTAGTATCTGGGGAGAAGAGACCCAGTACTTC
TRBV18,.,.,TRBJ1-1,CASSLARAHMNTEAFF,TGTGCCAGCTCACTGGCCCGGGCCCACATGAACACTGAAGCTTTCTTT
TRBV6-4,TRBD2,.,TRBJ2-3,CASSGGGGRDTQYF,TGTGCCAGCTCCGGCGGGGGTGGGAGAGATACGCAGTATTTT
TRBV2,.,.,TRBJ1-1,CASSGVQGLNTEAFF,TGTGCCAGCAGTGGCGTCCAGGGACTGAACACTGAAGCTTTCTTT
TRBV2,.,few,TRBJ1-3,CASSFRGPLSGNTIYF,TGTGCCAGCAGCTTTAGGGGTCCCCTATCTGGAAACACCATATATTTT
TRBV5-6,.,.,TRBJ1-2,CASSLRPGEVGYTF,TGTGCCAGCAGCTTGCGCCCCGGGGAGGTTGGCTACACCTTC
TRBV6-5,TRBD1,.,TRBJ2-7,CASSKGTGGYEQYF,TGTGCCAGCAGTAAAGGGACAGGGGGCTACGAGCAGTACTTC
TRBV2,.,few,TRBJ1-5,CASRSTSNQPQHF,TGTGCCAGCAGATCCACTAGCAATCAGCCCCAGCATTTT
TRBV19,.,.,TRBJ2-7,CASSIMQGPNYEQYF,TGTGCCAGTAGTATCATGCAGGGTCCTAACTACGAGCAGTACTTC
TRBV5-1,.,.,TRBJ2-6,CASSFPTGGSGANVLTF,TGCGCCAGCAGCTTTCCGACAGGCGGCTCTGGGGCCAACGTCCTGACTTTC
TRBV7-2,.,.,TRBJ2-7,CASSLVSWMSSYEQYF,TGTGCCAGCAGCTTAGTAAGCTGGATGAGCTCCTACGAGCAGTACTTC
TRBV5-1,TRBD2,.,TRBJ2-2,CASSLRLAGLTGELFF,TGCGCCAGCAGCTTGCGACTAGCGGGGCTCACCGGGGAGCTGTTTTTT
TRBV5-6,.,few,TRBJ1-6,CASSMRNSAYNSPLHF,TGTGCCAGCAGCATGAGAAACAGCGCCTATAATTCACCCCTCCACTTT
TRBV6-1,.,.,TRBJ2-5,CASKSRDPREYF,TGTGCCAGCAAGTCACGGGACCCGAGGGAGTACTTC
TRBV5-4,.,.,TRBJ1-6,CASSSSGTENSPLHF,TGTGCCAGCAGCTCGTCCGGGACGGAGAATTCACCCCTCCACTTT
TRBV5-1,.,few,TRBJ1-2,CASSLGDRSGGYTF,TGCGCCAGCAGCTTGGGCGACAGGTCGGGCGGCTACACCTTC
TRBV5-4,.,few,TRBJ1-1,CASSHAWELVGTEAFF,TGTGCCAGCAGCCATGCCTGGGAATTGGTGGGGACTGAAGCTTTCTTT
TRBV19,.,.,TRBJ2-1,CASSIPQGLHNEQFF,TGTGCCAGTAGTATCCCGCAGGGGCTCCACAATGAGCAGTTCTTC
TRBV5-1,.,few,TRBJ1-6,CASSLEGGGYSPLHF,TGCGCCAGCAGCTTGGAAGGGGGTGGGTATTCACCCCTCCACTTT
TRBV2,TRBD2,.,TRBJ2-7,CASSGGLVYEQYF,TGTGCCAGCAGTGGGGGACTAGTCTACGAGCAGTACTTC
TRBV30,TRBD1,.,TRBJ2-2,CAWSPGQGITGELFF,TGTGCCTGGAGCCCGGGACAGGGAATCACCGGGGAGCTGTTTTTT
TRBV13,.,.,TRBJ2-5,CASSLGGAGAETQYF,TGTGCCAGCAGCTTAGGGGGGGCAGGGGCGGAGACCCAGTACTTC
TRBV19,.,.,TRBJ2-7,CASFTYRFSYEQYF,TGTGCCAGTTTTACCTACAGATTTTCCTACGAGCAGTACTTC
TRBV4-2,.,.,TRBJ2-2,CASSQETTGELFF,TGTGCCAGCAGCCAAGAGACGACCGGGGAGCTGTTTTTT
TRBV9,.,.,TRBJ2-6,CASSPRDGSGANVLTF,TGTGCCAGCAGCCCTCGGGACGGTTCTGGGGCCAACGTCCTGACTTTC
TRBV10-3,TRBD1,.,TRBJ2-7,CAISEGTGKYEQYF,TGTGCCATCAGTGAAGGGACAGGGAAATACGAGCAGTACTTC
TRBV6-5,.,.,TRBJ1-1,CASRNRGENTEAFF,TGTGCCAGCAGGAATCGTGGGGAGAACACTGAAGCTTTCTTT
TRBV5-1,.,.,TRBJ1-1,CASSLRGTNTEAFF,TGCGCCAGCAGCTTACGGGGCACGAACACTGAAGCTTTCTTT
TRBV21-1,.,.,TRBJ2-2,CASSKRVGTPTLTGELFF,TGTGCCAGCAGCAAAAGGGTTGGGACTCCGACCCTCACCGGGGAGCTGTTTTTT
TRBV19,.,.,TRBJ1-3,CASSSGAFSGNTIYF,TGTGCCAGTAGTTCTGGCGCATTCTCTGGAAACACCATATATTTT
TRBV7-3,TRBD1,.,TRBJ1-2,CASSLSGGEGAVGYTF,TGTGCCAGCAGCTTATCGGGTGGGGAGGGGGCGGTTGGCTACACCTTC
TRBV11-2,TRBD1,.,TRBJ2-7,CASSRDRAEQYF,TGTGCCAGCAGCCGGGACAGGGCCGAGCAGTACTTC
TRBV5-5,.,.,TRBJ1-2,CASSPDSNYGYTF,TGTGCCAGCAGCCCCGACAGTAACTATGGCTACACCTTC
TRBV4-2,.,few,TRBJ1-1,CASSQGGREAFF,TGTGCCAGCAGCCAGGGGGGGAGAGAAGCTTTCTTT
TRBV29-1,.,.,TRBJ1-2,CSVPVPGNYGYTF,TGCAGCGTCCCGGTGCCAGGGAACTATGGCTACACCTTC
TRBV29-1,.,.,TRBJ1-6,CSVGDGRNSPLHF,TGCAGCGTGGGGGACGGGAGAAATTCACCCCTCCACTTT
TRBV2,TRBD1,few,TRBJ1-1,CASSALGQGPEAFF,TGTGCCAGCAGTGCTCTGGGACAGGGCCCTGAAGCTTTCTTT
TRBV9,TRBD2,.,TRBJ2-3,CASNSPGAGVNTQYF,TGTGCCAGCAACTCCCCTGGAGCGGGGGTTAATACGCAGTATTTT
TRBV5-3,.,few,TRBJ1-5,CARSLASPNQPQHF,TGTGCCAGAAGCTTGGCCAGCCCCAATCAGCCCCAGCATTTT
TRBV5-4,.,.,TRBJ2-5,CASSLQGREETQYF,TGTGCCAGCAGCTTACAGGGAAGGGAAGAGACCCAGTACTTC
TRBV6-6,.,.,TRBJ1-6,CASSLEGGNSPLHF,TGTGCCAGCAGCTTGGAAGGGGGTAATTCACCCCTCCACTTT
TRBV5-5,.,.,TRBJ2-5,CASSPTRDVDQETQYF,TGTGCCAGCAGCCCAACTCGGGACGTGGACCAAGAGACCCAGTACTTC
TRBV5-6,.,.,TRBJ1-1,CASSLDVTGNTEAFF,TGTGCCAGCAGCTTGGATGTGACAGGGAACACTGAAGCTTTCTTT
TRBV18,.,few,TRBJ2-7,CASQGGDILREQYF,TGTGCCAGCCAGGGGGGAGACATCTTGCGGGAGCAGTACTTC
TRBV15,.,.,TRBJ2-4,CATSRDWKVNIQYF,TGTGCCACCAGCAGAGATTGGAAGGTCAACATTCAGTACTTC
TRBV11-2,TRBD1,few,TRBJ1-4,CASSHRTGGKNEKLFF,TGTGCCAGCAGCCACCGGACAGGGGGCAAGAATGAAAAACTGTTTTTT